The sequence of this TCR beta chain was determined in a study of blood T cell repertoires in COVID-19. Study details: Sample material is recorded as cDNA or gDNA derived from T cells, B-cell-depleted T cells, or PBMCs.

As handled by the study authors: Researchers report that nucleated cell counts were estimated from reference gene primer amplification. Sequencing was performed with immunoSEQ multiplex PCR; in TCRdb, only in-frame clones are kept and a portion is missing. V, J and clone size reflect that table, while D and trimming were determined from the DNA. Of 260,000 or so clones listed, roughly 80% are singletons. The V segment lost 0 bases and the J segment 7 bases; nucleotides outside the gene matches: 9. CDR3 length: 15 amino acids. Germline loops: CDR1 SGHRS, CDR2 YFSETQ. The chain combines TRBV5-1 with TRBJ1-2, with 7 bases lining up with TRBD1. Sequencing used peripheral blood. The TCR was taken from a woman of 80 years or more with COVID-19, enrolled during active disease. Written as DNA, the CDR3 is TGCGCCAGCAGCTTGGCCCAGGACAGGATCGGTGGCTACACCTTC. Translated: CASSLAQDRIGGYTF.